One sample yielded the 14 T cell receptor beta chains listed below, sequenced in a study of blood T cell repertoires in COVID-19. Repertoires were generated with immunoSEQ multiplex PCR, while TCRdb's copy carries only in-frame clones and drops some. The sample yields around 320,000 clones, approximately 86% seen once. Sequences were obtained from peripheral blood. All receptors derive from a man between 18 and 29 years old with active or convalescent COVID-19.

The chain employs TRBV10-1 and TRBJ2-3; D is ambiguous. CDR1 and CDR2 (germline): WNHNN, SYGVQD (reference sequence). CDR3 size: 13 residues. Trimming cost V 9 bases and J 3 bases, with 13 bases left between them. The CDR3 here is CASQPSGTDTQYF. The CDR3 DNA is TGCGCCAGTCAACCATCCGGGACAGATACGCAGTATTTT.

The rearrangement joins TRBV5-1 to TRBJ1-6; 9 bases match TRBD1. The germline CDR1 and CDR2 sequences are SGHRS and YFSETQ. The CDR3 is made up of 17 amino acids. V shed 0 bases and J 8 bases; nucleotides not matched to a gene: 9. The CDR3 sequence: CASSLAGPGQGYSPLHF. The CDR3 DNA is TGCGCCAGCAGCTTGGCCGGCCCCGGACAGGGGTATTCACCCCTCCACTTT.

The chain recombines TRBV6-2 or TRBV6-3 with TRBJ2-3, with 8 bases matching TRBD2. The length of the CDR3 is 16 residues. Germline-derived CDR1 and CDR2 are MNHEY and SVGEGT. The junction had 9 bases not matched to a gene; V was cut back by 5 bases and J by 2 bases. Written as DNA, the CDR3 is TGTGCCAGCAGTGCCCGGGGGGGCATAAACACAGATACGCAGTATTTT. This gives the protein CASSARGGINTDTQYF.

The V and J genes are TRBV28 and TRBJ2-7; a possible D gene is TRBD2 (5 bases). The germline V gene has CDR1 MDHEN and CDR2 SYDVKM. The CDR3 is made up of 13 amino acids. V gave up 3 bases and J gave up 4 bases, with 10 bases separating them. The CDR3 coding sequence is TGTGCCAGCAGTTTGGTCGGGGTTTACGAGCAGTACTTC. Its translation: CASSLVGVYEQYF.

This clone was seen a handful of times. The chain's CDR3 is CASSVRQGAIWDQPQHF. The CDR3 DNA sequence: TGTGCCAGCAGCGTCCGACAGGGGGCTATATGGGATCAGCCCCAGCATTTT. V gene TRBV21-1 combines with J gene TRBJ1-5; TRBD1 is taken as the D call from the table, unchecked against the DNA. TRBV21-1 has pseudogene status. The CDR3 totals 17 residues.

V is TRBV2 and J is TRBJ1-5; D ambiguous. Germline CDR1 and CDR2: SNHLY and FYNNEI. This CDR3 contains 13 residues. V lost 8 bases and J lost 3, with 11 bases in between. The CDR3 coding sequence is TGTGCCAGCGGGCAAGAAACCAATCAGCCCCAGCATTTT. Translating gives CASGQETNQPQHF.

V is TRBV4-2 and J is TRBJ2-7, with D hard to call. Trimming left V 4 bases short and J 2 bases short, with 9 bases between. There are 13 residues in the CDR3. In germline, CDR1 is LGHNA, CDR2 YNFKEQ. CDR3 loop: CASSLSVTYEQYF. The DNA for the CDR3 is TGTGCCAGCAGCCTGAGCGTAACCTACGAGCAGTACTTC.

V and J are TRBV4-1 and TRBJ1-2; D is perhaps TRBD1 (6 bases). V lost 0 bases and J lost 2, with 16 bases in between. This CDR3 comprises 17 residues. The germline V gene has CDR1 MGHRA and CDR2 YSYEKL. CDR3 in amino acids: CASSQDRRTASNYGYTF. In DNA, the CDR3 is TGCGCCAGCAGCCAAGATCGGCGGACAGCCTCAAACTATGGCTACACCTTC.

The chain carries TRBV28 and TRBJ2-5; 10 bases match TRBD2. In germline, CDR1 is MDHEN, CDR2 SYDVKM. With 3 bases clipped from V and 6 bases from J, the junction kept 7 bases outside the gene matches. This CDR3 has 15 amino acids. CDR3: CASSLLLAGLQTQYF. The CDR3 nucleotides are TGTGCCAGCAGTTTGTTACTAGCGGGATTGCAGACCCAGTACTTC.

This chain uses TRBV6-2 or TRBV6-3 with TRBJ1-5; tentative D call: TRBD1 (6 bases). V gave up 6 bases and J gave up 6 bases, with 18 bases separating them. CDR1 MNHEY and CDR2 SVGEGT come from the germline V gene. CDR3 length: 15 amino acids. The DNA for the CDR3 is TGTGCCAGCAGCACTACGGACAGCTGGCGTCAGCCCCAGCATTTT. Its protein product is CASSTTDSWRQPQHF.

The chain carries TRBV5-1 and TRBJ2-1; 15 bases are a match to TRBD2. V trimming: 4 bases; J trimming: 0 bases; junction bases outside the gene matches: 11. Germline CDR1 SGHRS, CDR2 YFSETQ. The CDR3 sequence is 20 residues long. CDR3 protein: CASSPAGGLAGGSSYNEQFF. CDR3 sequence (DNA): TGCGCCAGCAGCCCGGCCGGCGGACTAGCGGGGGGGAGCTCCTACAATGAGCAGTTCTTC.

The rearrangement links TRBV15 to TRBJ1-2, with 8 bases aligning to TRBD1. The CDR3 totals 15 residues. Germline CDR1 reads LNHNV; CDR2 reads YYDKDF (reference sequence). The junction had 6 bases not matched to a gene; V was cut back by 3 bases and J by 3 bases. The CDR3 reads CATSRGQARDYGYTF. CDR3 coding DNA: TGTGCCACCAGCAGGGGACAGGCGAGGGACTATGGCTACACCTTC.

The chain has TRBV4-1 and TRBJ2-7, with D perhaps matching TRBD1 (5 bases). This CDR3 contains 13 residues. Trimming removed 4 bases from V and 2 bases from J, with 9 bases in between. The germline V gene encodes CDR1 MGHRA and CDR2 YSYEKL. This chain's CDR3 is CASSPRQTYEQYF. CDR3 DNA sequence: TGCGCCAGCAGCCCCAGACAGACCTACGAGCAGTACTTC.

For the CDR3, the DNA is TGTGCCAGCTCACCACGGCAGACAACAGATACGCAGTATTTT. Its translation: CASSPRQTTDTQYF. The chain has TRBV18 and TRBJ2-3; no firm D call. This CDR3 is 14 amino acids long. Germline lookup yields CDR1 KGHSH and CDR2 LQKENI. Between the trimmed V and J ends, which lost 1 base and 3 bases, there was a span of 8 bases.